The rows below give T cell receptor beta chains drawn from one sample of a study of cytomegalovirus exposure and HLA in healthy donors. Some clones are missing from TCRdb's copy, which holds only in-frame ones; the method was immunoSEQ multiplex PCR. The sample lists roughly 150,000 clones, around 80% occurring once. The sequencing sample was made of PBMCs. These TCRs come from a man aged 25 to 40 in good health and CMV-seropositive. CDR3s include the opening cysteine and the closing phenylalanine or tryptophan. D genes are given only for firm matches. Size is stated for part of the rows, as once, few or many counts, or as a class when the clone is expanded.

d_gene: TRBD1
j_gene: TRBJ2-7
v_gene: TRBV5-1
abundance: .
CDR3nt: TGCGCCAGCAGCTTGGAAGGGGGCAACGACTACTTC
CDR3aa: CASSLEGGNDYF

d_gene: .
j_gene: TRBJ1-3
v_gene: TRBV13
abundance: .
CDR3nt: TGTGCCAGCAGCTCTCGGACAGCCTCTGGAAACACCATATATTTT
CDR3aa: CASSSRTASGNTIYF

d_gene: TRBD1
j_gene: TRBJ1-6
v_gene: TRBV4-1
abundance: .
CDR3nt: TGCGCCAGCAGCCAGTTACAGGGGGACTATAATTCACCCCTCCACTTT
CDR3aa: CASSQLQGDYNSPLHF

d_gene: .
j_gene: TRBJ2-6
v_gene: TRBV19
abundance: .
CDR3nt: TGTGCCAGTAGTACGGAGGGGCACAGGGGCTCCCGTGAGGGGGCCAACGTCCTGACTTTC
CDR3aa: CASSTEGHRGSREGANVLTF

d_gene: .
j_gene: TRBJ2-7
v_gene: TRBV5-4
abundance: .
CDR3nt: TGTGCCAGCAGCTTGCGGGGACTGGTATACGAGCAGTACTTC
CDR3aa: CASSLRGLVYEQYF

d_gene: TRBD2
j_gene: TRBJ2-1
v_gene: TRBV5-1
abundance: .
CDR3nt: TGCGCCACAAGCGGGGCTTCCTACAATGAGCAGTTCTTC
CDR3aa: CATSGASYNEQFF

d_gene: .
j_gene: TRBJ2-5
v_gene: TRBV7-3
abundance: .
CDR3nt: TGTGCCAGCAGTCTCGGGGGGAAGGGGGTCCAAGAGACCCAGTACTTC
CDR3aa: CASSLGGKGVQETQYF

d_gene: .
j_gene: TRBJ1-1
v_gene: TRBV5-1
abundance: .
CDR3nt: TGCGCCAGCAGCTTGGGCAGGGTGGGCACTGAAGCTTTCTTT
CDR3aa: CASSLGRVGTEAFF

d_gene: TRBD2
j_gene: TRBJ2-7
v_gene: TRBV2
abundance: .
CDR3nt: TGTGCCAGCAGTGGATTCGATGTGGGGGGGTACGAGCAGTACTTC
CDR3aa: CASSGFDVGGYEQYF

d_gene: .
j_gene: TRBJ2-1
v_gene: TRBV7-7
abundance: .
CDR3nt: TGTGCCAGCAGCTTGGGAGCGGGCCTCTTGGATGAGCAGTTCTTC
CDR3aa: CASSLGAGLLDEQFF

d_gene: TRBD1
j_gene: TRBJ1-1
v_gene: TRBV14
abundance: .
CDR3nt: TGTGCCAGCAGCCAAGCACAGGGGGCCGAGAGCACTGAAGCTTTCTTT
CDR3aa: CASSQAQGAESTEAFF

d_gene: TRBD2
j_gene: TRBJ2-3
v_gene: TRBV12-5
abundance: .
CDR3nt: TGTGCTAGTGACAAACCTAGCGGGGGGTGGGATACGCAGTATTTT
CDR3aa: CASDKPSGGWDTQYF

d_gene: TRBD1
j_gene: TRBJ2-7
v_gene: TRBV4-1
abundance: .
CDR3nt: TGCGCCAGCAGCCCGGGGACAGGGGGGCCCTACGAGCAGTACTTC
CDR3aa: CASSPGTGGPYEQYF

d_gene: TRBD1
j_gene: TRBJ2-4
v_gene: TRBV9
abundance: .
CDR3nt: TGTGCCAGCAGCACACAGGGGAGCTTCGCCAAAAACATTCAGTACTTC
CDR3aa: CASSTQGSFAKNIQYF

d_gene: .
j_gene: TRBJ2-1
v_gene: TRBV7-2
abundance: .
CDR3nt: TGTGCCAGCAGCTTATCTAGCGACCACAATGAGCAGTTCTTC
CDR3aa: CASSLSSDHNEQFF

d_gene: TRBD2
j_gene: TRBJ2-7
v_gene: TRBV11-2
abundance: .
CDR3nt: TGTGCCAGCAGCTTGTCGGGCGGGTCGCGGGGGGGTTACGAGCAGTACTTC
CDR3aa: CASSLSGGSRGGYEQYF

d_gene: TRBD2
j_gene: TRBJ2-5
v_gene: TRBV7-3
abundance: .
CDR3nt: TGTGCCAGCAGCTTCCCCCCGGCCGGGGGGGTAAAAGAGACCCAGTACTTC
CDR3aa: CASSFPPAGGVKETQYF

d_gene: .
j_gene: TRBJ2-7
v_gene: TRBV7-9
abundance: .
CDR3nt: TGTGCCAGCAGCTTAATTAACGAGCAGTACTTC
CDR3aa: CASSLINEQYF

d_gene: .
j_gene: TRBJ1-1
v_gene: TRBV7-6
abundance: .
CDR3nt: TGTGCCAGCAGCTTTCGTTCGGGACATGAGGCTTTCTTT
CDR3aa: CASSFRSGHEAFF

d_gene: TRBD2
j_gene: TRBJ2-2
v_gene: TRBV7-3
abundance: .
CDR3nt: TGTGCCAGCAGCTTAACTCGGGGGGAGGGGGAGCTGTTTTTT
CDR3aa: CASSLTRGEGELFF

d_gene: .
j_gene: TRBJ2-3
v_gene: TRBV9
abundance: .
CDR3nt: TGTGCCAGCAGCGTACCACCGGAGGGCGACCCGACAGATACGCAGTATTTT
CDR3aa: CASSVPPEGDPTDTQYF

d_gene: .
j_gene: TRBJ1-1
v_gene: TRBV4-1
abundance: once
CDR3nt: TGCGCCAGCAGCCAAGCGCTCCCAGGCTCTCGGAACACTGAAGCTTTCTTT
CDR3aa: CASSQALPGSRNTEAFF

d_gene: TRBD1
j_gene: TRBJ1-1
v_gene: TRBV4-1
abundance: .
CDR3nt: TGCGCCAGCAGCCAACCTCGGACAGGGGGGGCCACTGAAGCTTTCTTT
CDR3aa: CASSQPRTGGATEAFF

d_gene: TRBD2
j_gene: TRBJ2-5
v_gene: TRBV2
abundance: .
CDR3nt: TGTGCCAGCGCGGTAGACGGGGGGAAGCAAGAGACCCAGTACTTC
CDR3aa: CASAVDGGKQETQYF

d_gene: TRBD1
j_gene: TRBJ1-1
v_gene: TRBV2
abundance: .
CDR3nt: TGTGCCAGCAGCCATGTGACAGGGGACACTGAAGCTTTCTTT
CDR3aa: CASSHVTGDTEAFF

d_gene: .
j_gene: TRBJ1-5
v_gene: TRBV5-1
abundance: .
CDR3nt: TGCGCCAGCAGCTTGGGACAGGAGAGCAATCAGCCCCAGCATTTT
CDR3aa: CASSLGQESNQPQHF

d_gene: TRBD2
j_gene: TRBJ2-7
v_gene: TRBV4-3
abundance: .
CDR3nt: TGCGCCAGCAGCCAAGAACTAGCGGGGGGGCCCTACGAGCAGTACTTC
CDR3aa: CASSQELAGGPYEQYF